Presented here are 13 T cell receptor beta chains from one specimen sequenced in a study of shared T cell receptors in the human thymus. TCRdb's copy holds only in-frame clones and misses some; the assay was immunoSEQ multiplex PCR. The repertoire holds 600,000 or so clones, with 80% to 90% as singletons. This same sample was also taken into another study, of human thymus T cells.

The sample was thymocytes. The receptors shown here come from a boy younger than two with a congenital heart defect.

The chain employs TRBV27 and TRBJ2-5; D uncertain. The CDR3 contains 14 residues. The V end was cut by 5 bases, the J end by 6 bases, with 16 bases between. Germline lookup yields CDR1 MNHEY and CDR2 SMNVEV (reference sequence). The chain's CDR3 is CASSPSHGWKTQYF. In DNA, the CDR3 is TGTGCCAGCAGTCCTTCCCACGGGTGGAAGACCCAGTACTTC.

The chain links TRBV4-1 to TRBJ1-5, with TRBD1 as a possible D gene (5 bases). Trimming cost V 0 bases and J 2 bases, with 23 bases left between them. Germline values: CDR1 MGHRA, CDR2 YSYEKL. The CDR3 spans 20 residues. The CDR3 loop is CASSQENEGLGRPGNQPQHF. Written as DNA, the CDR3 is TGCGCCAGCAGCCAAGAAAACGAGGGACTCGGAAGACCTGGCAATCAGCCCCAGCATTTT.

V gene TRBV7-8 combines with J gene TRBJ1-5, with D perhaps TRBD1 (6 bases). The CDR3 runs to 16 residues. The V gene lost 5 bases and the J gene lost 3 bases, with 17 bases spanning the gap. Germline V lookup: CDR1 SGHVS, CDR2 FQNEAQ. The CDR3 coding sequence is TGTGCCAGCAGCCCCGAATACCGGGACACCAATCAGCCCCAGCATTTT. Its protein product is CASSPEYRDTNQPQHF.

V and J are TRBV20-1 and TRBJ2-3; TRBD2 aligns across 8 bases. The germline V gene encodes CDR1 DFQATT and CDR2 SNEGSKA (reference sequence). The V gene end was trimmed by 5 bases and the J gene end by 10 bases; junction bases not matched to a gene: 2. CDR3 length: 10 residues. In nucleotides, the CDR3 is TGCAGTGCTCAAGCGGGAGCGCAGTATTTT. Protein sequence: CSAQAGAQYF.

V gene TRBV5-5 combines with J gene TRBJ2-7; D may be TRBD2 (5 bases). The V end lost 2 bases, the J end lost 2 bases, and 29 bases lay between the germline ends. The germline V gene encodes CDR1 SGHKS and CDR2 YYEKEE (reference sequence). This CDR3 has 20 amino acids. DNA of the CDR3: TGTGCCAGCAGCTTTCGGATGAGCACGGGATACGAGGAGAGGGCCTACGAGCAGTACTTC. It encodes CASSFRMSTGYEERAYEQYF.

The chain combines TRBV19 with TRBJ1-5; D uncertain. The CDR3 extends over 15 amino acids. Germline CDR1 reads LNHDA; CDR2 reads SQIVND (reference sequence). V dropped 5 bases and J dropped 4 bases, with 15 bases sitting between them. CDR3 residues: CASSSRQEQNQPQHF. As DNA, the CDR3 is TGTGCCAGTAGTTCGAGACAAGAGCAGAATCAGCCCCAGCATTTT.

V and J are TRBV4-3 and TRBJ2-2, with unresolved D. Trimming pared 4 bases from V and 6 bases from J, leaving 12 bases between. Looked up from germline, CDR1 is LGHNA and CDR2 is YSLEER. CDR3 length equals 14 residues. CDR3 coding DNA: TGCGCCAGCAGCCCACCTAAGACTCCCGGGGAGCTGTTTTTT. Translated, it gives CASSPPKTPGELFF.

The chain uses TRBV6-5 and TRBJ1-1; D is unresolved. CDR1 MNHEY and CDR2 SVGAGI come from the germline V gene. This CDR3 comprises 15 residues. V dropped 0 bases and J dropped 1 base, with 9 bases sitting between them. DNA of the CDR3: TGTGCCAGCAGTTACTCGCCGCCCGGGAACACTGAAGCTTTCTTT. The encoded protein is CASSYSPPGNTEAFF.

The chain employs TRBV7-9 and TRBJ2-5, with TRBD1 as a possible D gene (5 bases). This CDR3 is built from 14 residues. CDR1 and CDR2 from the germline V gene are SEHNR and FQNEAQ (reference sequence). Trimming removed 7 bases at V and 2 bases at J, with 14 bases between. CDR3 in amino acids: CASIQQGQQETQYF. The CDR3 nucleotides read TGTGCCAGCATCCAGCAGGGTCAACAAGAGACCCAGTACTTC.

The chain is built from TRBV6-1 and TRBJ2-4; maybe TRBD2 (5 bases). Trimming removed 7 bases at V and 0 bases at J, with 10 bases between. Germline V gives CDR1 MNHNS, CDR2 SASEGT. This CDR3 has 14 amino acids. The CDR3, as DNA: TGTGCCAGCACCGAGAGGGTAGCCAAAAACATTCAGTACTTC. Translating gives CASTERVAKNIQYF.

The chain couples TRBV6-5 to TRBJ2-7, with TRBD1 matching 7 bases. The germline V gene has CDR1 MNHEY and CDR2 SVGAGI. This CDR3 contains 15 residues. J was trimmed by 4 bases and V by 6 bases; bases with no gene match: 12. In DNA form, the CDR3 reads TGTGCCAGCAGCACAGATATAAAACAGGGGTACGAGCAGTACTTC. Protein product: CASSTDIKQGYEQYF.

This clone was counted only a few times. The rearrangement joins TRBV19 to TRBJ1-5, with TRBD1 as a possible D gene (6 bases). V gave up 4 bases and J gave up 9 bases, with 16 bases separating them. Germline V gene lookup returns CDR1 LNHDA and CDR2 SQIVND (reference sequence). This CDR3 spans 14 amino acids. The DNA for the CDR3 is TGTGCCAGTAGTACTAACAGGGCCCTATGGCCCCAGCATTTT. It specifies CASSTNRALWPQHF.

The chain uses TRBV4-2 and TRBJ2-1, with 10 bases lining up with TRBD2. This CDR3 region has 16 residues. V shed 1 base, J shed 5 bases, and the junction held 5 bases outside the gene matches. Germline CDR1 and CDR2: LGHNA and YNFKEQ. The CDR3 bases are TGTGCCAGCAGCCAAGCGGCTAGCGGGGGAGACAATGAGCAGTTCTTC. It is translated as CASSQAASGGDNEQFF.